The rows below give T cell receptor beta chains drawn from one sample of a study of CD8 T cells in Susac syndrome. TCRdb re-called the immunoSEQ multiplex PCR reads with MiXCR, one entry per CDR3 protein. The profile shows over 150,000 distinct CDR3 sequences, about 96% of them singletons. The sequencing input was CD4+ T cells from PBMCs. The receptors originated from a human donor with Susac syndrome. Both conserved end residues are part of each CDR3. D genes are given only for firm matches. Not every row has a clone size; where given, it reads once, few, many or a size class.

j_call	clone_size	v_call	cdr3_length	d_call	cdr3_nt	cdr3_aa
TRBJ1-3	NA	TRBV9	14	NA	TGTGCCAGCAGCCGCATCGGCTCTGGAAACACCATATATTTT	CASSRIGSGNTIYF
TRBJ2-2	NA	TRBV24-1	14	NA	TGTGCCACCAGTGATTTGTACACGGGAGGGGAGCTGTTTTTT	CATSDLYTGGELFF
TRBJ2-5	NA	TRBV5-6	11	NA	TGTGCCAGCGGCAGCCAAGAGACCCAGTACTTC	CASGSQETQYF
TRBJ2-3	NA	TRBV7-3	16	TRBD2	TGTGCCAGCAGCCCGGTGGGACTAGCGGGGGCTGATACGCAGTATTTT	CASSPVGLAGADTQYF
TRBJ1-2	NA	TRBV9	15	NA	TGTGCCAGCAGCGCCCCCTCTCCATGGACCTATGGCTACACCTTC	CASSAPSPWTYGYTF
TRBJ2-2	once	TRBV7-3	13	NA	TGTGCCAGCAGCTTATCTAGTATCGGGGAGCTGTTTTTT	CASSLSSIGELFF
TRBJ1-5	NA	TRBV2	16	NA	TGTGCCAGCAGTGAAGGGCGGCCAGATAGCAATCAGCCCCAGCATTTT	CASSEGRPDSNQPQHF
TRBJ2-5	NA	TRBV30	12	NA	TGTGCCTGGAGTGTACTTGAACAGACCCAGTACTTC	CAWSVLEQTQYF
TRBJ1-5	NA	TRBV24-1	16	NA	TGTGCCACCAGTGAAGGACAGCCTTATAGCAATCAGCCCCAGCATTTT	CATSEGQPYSNQPQHF
TRBJ2-3	NA	TRBV7-9	11	NA	TGTGCCGGCACATGGGCAGATACGCAGTATTTT	CAGTWADTQYF
TRBJ1-1	NA	TRBV7-3	13	NA	TGTGCCAGCAGCCCTCGAGGGCCGGGGGAAGCTTTCTTT	CASSPRGPGEAFF
TRBJ2-1	NA	TRBV19	14	TRBD1	TGTGCCACCGAAGACAGGGGAGGCAACAATGAGCAGTTCTTC	CATEDRGGNNEQFF
TRBJ2-7	NA	TRBV20-1	13	TRBD2	TGCAGTGCCCCGCGGGAGTGGGGCTACGAGCAGTACTTC	CSAPREWGYEQYF
TRBJ2-3	NA	TRBV5-4	13	NA	TGTGCCAGCAGCTCGAAAGGCACAGATACGCAGTATTTT	CASSSKGTDTQYF
TRBJ1-2	NA	TRBV29-1	12	NA	TGCAGCGACCAACAGGGTAACTATGGCTACACCTTC	CSDQQGNYGYTF
TRBJ2-1	NA	TRBV4-3	17	TRBD2	TGCGCCAGCAGCCAAGATCTAGCGGGGTTGTCCTACAATGAGCAGTTCTTC	CASSQDLAGLSYNEQFF
TRBJ1-5	NA	TRBV24-1	12	NA	TGTGCCACCAGTGGGGTGAATCAGCCCCAGCATTTT	CATSGVNQPQHF
TRBJ2-6	NA	TRBV5-4	17	NA	TGTGCCAGCAGCTCCGAGGGGGGTATCTCTGGGGCCAACGTCCTGACTTTC	CASSSEGGISGANVLTF
TRBJ2-1	NA	TRBV18	17	TRBD1	TGTGCCAGCTCACCCCTCACCGGGACAGGGGTCCTCAATGAGCAGTTCTTC	CASSPLTGTGVLNEQFF
TRBJ2-3	NA	TRBV4-3	16	TRBD2	TGCGCCAGCAGCCAAGGGGGAGCGGGGAGCCCAGATACGCAGTATTTT	CASSQGGAGSPDTQYF
TRBJ1-2	NA	TRBV29-1	12	NA	TGCAGCGTTGATATTATCTGGTTTGGCTACACCTTC	CSVDIIWFGYTF
TRBJ2-7	few	TRBV2	14	NA	TGTGCCAGCAGTCCCCAGCGGAGCTCCTACGAGCAGTACTTC	CASSPQRSSYEQYF
TRBJ2-1	NA	TRBV12-3/TRBV12-4	14	NA	TGTGCCAGCAGCCCAGGACGGAACTACAATGAGCAGTTCTTC	CASSPGRNYNEQFF
TRBJ2-5	NA	TRBV12-3/TRBV12-4	16	TRBD1	TGTGCCAGCAGTGAAACCGACAGGGGGATCAGGGGGACCCAGTACTTC	CASSETDRGIRGTQYF
TRBJ2-2	NA	TRBV30	14	NA	TGTGCCTGGTCGGTCCGAACGAACACCGGGGAGCTGTTTTTT	CAWSVRTNTGELFF
TRBJ2-6	NA	TRBV19	14	NA	TGTGCCAGTAAGGCAGGGGCTGGGGCCAACGTCCTGACTTTC	CASKAGAGANVLTF
TRBJ1-1	once	TRBV6-2/TRBV6-3	14	NA	TGTGCCAGCAGTTACTCTGGAGTGAACACTGAAGCTTTCTTT	CASSYSGVNTEAFF
TRBJ2-5	NA	TRBV9	15	NA	TGTGCCAGCAGCCGTAGTGAAGGGAATGGGAAGACCCAGTACTTC	CASSRSEGNGKTQYF
TRBJ1-5	NA	TRBV6-5	14	NA	TGTGCCAGCAGAACAGGGTCTAGCAATCAGCCCCAGCATTTT	CASRTGSSNQPQHF
TRBJ2-2	NA	TRBV20-1	14	NA	TGCAGTGTGGGAGGTCTCACGAACACCGGGGAGCTGTTTTTT	CSVGGLTNTGELFF
TRBJ1-5	NA	TRBV30	15	TRBD1	TGTGCCTGGAGTGTAACAGGGGGCAGTTCTCAGCCCCAGCATTTT	CAWSVTGGSSQPQHF
TRBJ2-1	NA	TRBV12-3/TRBV12-4	14	NA	TGTGCCAGCGCAGGAGGCGACTCCTACAATGAGCAGTTCTTC	CASAGGDSYNEQFF
TRBJ2-1	NA	TRBV6-5	14	NA	TGTGCCAGCAGTTACTCGCGAAGTTACAATGAGCAGTTCTTC	CASSYSRSYNEQFF
TRBJ2-5	NA	TRBV5-4	13	NA	TGTGCCAGCAGCTCCGACCCGGAATTCTCCCAGTACTTC	CASSSDPEFSQYF
TRBJ1-4	NA	TRBV2	14	NA	TGTGCCAGCAGCAGACAAGGAACTAATGAAAAACTGTTTTTT	CASSRQGTNEKLFF
TRBJ2-7	once	TRBV25-1	13	NA	TGTGCCAGCAGTGAACCGGGTTTGGTCGAGCAGTACTTC	CASSEPGLVEQYF
TRBJ1-5	NA	TRBV19	12	NA	TGTGCCAGTGGGGTTAGCAATCAGCCCCAGCATTTT	CASGVSNQPQHF
TRBJ2-1	NA	TRBV7-2	15	NA	TGTGCCAGCAGTGAGCAGAGCGGAATATACAATGAGCAGTTCTTC	CASSEQSGIYNEQFF
TRBJ2-5	NA	TRBV15	13	NA	TGTGCCACCAGCAGAGATTCCGGGACACCCCGGACTTTC	CATSRDSGTPRTF
TRBJ2-4	NA	TRBV28	15	TRBD1	TGTGCCAGCAGTTTACAGGGGGCAGCCAAAAACATTCAGTACTTC	CASSLQGAAKNIQYF
TRBJ2-5	NA	TRBV5-4	16	TRBD2	TGTGCCAGCAGCCCCCCGAGGAGCGGGGGTGGGGAGACCCAGTACTTC	CASSPPRSGGGETQYF
TRBJ1-2	NA	TRBV29-1	11	NA	TGCAGCGGAGTGTCGGGGAATGGCTACACCTTC	CSGVSGNGYTF
TRBJ2-7	NA	TRBV12-3/TRBV12-4	14	NA	TGTGCCAGCACCCTGGGCAGGGCAGCCTACGAGCAGTACTTC	CASTLGRAAYEQYF
TRBJ2-3	NA	TRBV20-1	14	NA	TGCAGTGCTAGTATCGTTAGCGGCACAGATACGCAGTATTTT	CSASIVSGTDTQYF
TRBJ1-5	once	TRBV5-1	15	NA	TGCGCCAGCAGCTTGGCGGGGGCGAGAAATCAGCCCCAGCATTTT	CASSLAGARNQPQHF
TRBJ2-2	NA	TRBV3-1	15	NA	TGTGCCAGCACCCGTTTTGGGTTAAACACCGGGGAGCTGTTTTTT	CASTRFGLNTGELFF
TRBJ2-5	once	TRBV12-3/TRBV12-4	15	TRBD2	TGTGCCAGCAGTCCCCTAGCGGGACCGACCGAGACCCAGTACTTC	CASSPLAGPTETQYF
TRBJ2-7	NA	TRBV7-2	15	NA	TGTGCCAGCAGCCCCGGGGAGCCCGTCGTCTACGAGCAGTACTTC	CASSPGEPVVYEQYF
TRBJ2-2	NA	TRBV24-1	17	TRBD2	TGTGCCACCAGTGATCTCGCCGGGGGGGCGCTGACCGGGGAGCTGTTTTTT	CATSDLAGGALTGELFF
TRBJ2-1	NA	TRBV30	13	TRBD2	TGTGCCTTTAGTAGCGGGGGGGGCAATGAGCAGTTCTTC	CAFSSGGGNEQFF
TRBJ1-6	NA	TRBV29-1	14	NA	TGCAGCGCCCGCGAGAGCTCCTATAATTCACCCCTCCACTTT	CSARESSYNSPLHF
TRBJ1-2	NA	TRBV5-1	14	NA	TGCGCCAGCAGCTTGAGCTTCCCTCTAAGCAGCTACACCTTC	CASSLSFPLSSYTF
TRBJ1-2	NA	TRBV30	8	NA	TGTGCCTGGGGGGGCTACACCTTC	CAWGGYTF
TRBJ2-7	NA	TRBV10-3	12	TRBD1	TGTGCCATCAGAGGGGGCGTCCCCGAGCAGTACTTC	CAIRGGVPEQYF
TRBJ2-3	NA	TRBV20-1	16	TRBD2	TGCAGTGCTAGGGGAACCCTAGCGGGAGAGGAAGATACGCAGTATTTT	CSARGTLAGEEDTQYF
TRBJ2-4	NA	TRBV20-1	15	NA	TGCAGTGCAATTCCAGGGGCGGTGGCCAAAAACATTCAGTACTTC	CSAIPGAVAKNIQYF
TRBJ2-5	NA	TRBV4-3	15	NA	TGCGCCAGCAGCCAGGGGAGACAGTCCCAAGAGACCCAGTACTTC	CASSQGRQSQETQYF
TRBJ1-2	NA	TRBV25-1	13	TRBD1	TGTGCCAGCAGACGGACAGGGGGGCATGGCTACACCTTC	CASRRTGGHGYTF
TRBJ2-7	NA	TRBV18	14	TRBD2	TGTGCCAGCTCCGGAGGACTAGCGGGAGACGAGCAGTACTTC	CASSGGLAGDEQYF